The T cell receptor (beta chain) described here comes from a study of T-cell memory formation after mild COVID-19. Findings and caveats of the study: Mainly CM and EM harbored the contracting CD4+ clones; mainly EMRA harbored the CD8+ ones. Day 15 to 85 contractors were CD4/CD8 balanced; later expanders leaned CD4+.

A 5'RACE reaction primed in the constant segment made cDNA libraries of TCR alpha and TCR beta, and these carried sample barcodes and UMIs. One entry per CDR3 protein, called by TCRdb with MiXCR from the 5' RACE reads. The sample has around 80,000 distinct CDR3 sequences; roughly 13% are singletons. About this clonotype itself: No antigen is known for it.

This CDR3 is built from 15 residues. J gave up 5 bases and V 6 bases, and 11 bases lay outside the gene matches. Germline V gives CDR1 MNHNS, CDR2 SASEGT. Sample: PBMCs or a T cell subset sorted from them (not recorded which). The source is a man between 18 and 35 years old who had mild COVID-19 (a few samples of this study predate the infection). Cell type and time point are not known. The J gene is TRBJ1-2, the V gene TRBV6-1, with TRBD1 identical over 8 bases. Here the CDR3 reads CASSPTGQEGYGYTF. The DNA of the CDR3 is TGTGCCAGCAGCCCGACGGGACAGGAGGGGTATGGCTACACCTTC.